One TCR beta chain is described in this entry. Measured with immunoSEQ multiplex PCR; TCRdb has only the in-frame clones, and not every one. This sample yields roughly 60,000 clones, of which 90% to 97% are seen a single time; approximately 0.95% belongs to the top ten. This sample was taken from a study of cytomegalovirus exposure and HLA in healthy donors. The trim removed 5 bases at V and 2 bases at J, leaving 9 bases unmatched. The CDR3 has 17 amino acids. Germline CDR1 is MDHEN and CDR2 is SYDVKM. The donors were in the roughly 120-subject validation cohort, distinct from the approximately 670-subject first cohort.

The gene calls are TRBV28 and TRBJ2-2, with 9 nucleotides matching TRBD2. The TCR was taken from a man aged 18 to 35 in good health and CMV-seronegative. The sample consisted of PBMCs. Written as DNA, the CDR3 is TGTGCCAGCAGTCCAATCTTAGCGGGAGTTAACACCGGGGAGCTGTTTTTT. Amino acid sequence: CASSPILAGVNTGELFF.